The next 21 T cell receptor beta chains were all read from a single sample in a study of blood T cell repertoires in COVID-19. Clones were read by immunoSEQ multiplex PCR, and TCRdb kept only the in-frame ones, dropping some. This sample has 74,000 or so clones, with 75% to 90% found just once. The sample consisted of peripheral blood. These receptors were collected from a middle-aged man with acute or convalescent COVID-19.

The gene calls are TRBV5-1 and TRBJ1-1; perhaps TRBD1 as D (5 bases). The CDR3 covers 17 residues. The germline V and J ends were trimmed by 3 bases and 0 bases, with 18 bases remaining between them. Germline-derived CDR1 and CDR2 are SGHRS and YFSETQ. CDR3 in amino acids: CASSSQGWGGMNTEAFF. The CDR3 region has the DNA TGCGCCAGCAGCTCACAAGGATGGGGCGGGATGAACACTGAAGCTTTCTTT.

This chain connects TRBV6-5 to TRBJ2-1, with TRBD1 as a possible D gene (5 bases). The germline gives CDR1 MNHEY, CDR2 SVGAGI. The length of the CDR3 is 15 residues. The V end lost 4 bases, the J end lost 0 bases, and 10 bases lay between the germline ends. In DNA, the CDR3 is TGTGCCAGCAGTTTCCAGGGCGGCTCCTACAATGAGCAGTTCTTC. This translates into CASSFQGGSYNEQFF.

The chain employs TRBV6-5 and TRBJ2-1; tentative D call: TRBD1 (6 bases). Germline values: CDR1 MNHEY, CDR2 SVGAGI. This CDR3 is 13 amino acids long. The germline V and J ends were trimmed by 6 bases and 9 bases, with 15 bases remaining between them. The CDR3 sequence is CASSFTGRGEQFF. CDR3 DNA sequence: TGTGCCAGCAGCTTCACAGGGCGTGGTGAGCAGTTCTTC.

The V gene is TRBV10-3, the J gene TRBJ1-2, with 10 bases aligning to TRBD1. The CDR3 runs to 15 residues. Germline V gives CDR1 ENHRY, CDR2 SYGVKD. The V segment lost 3 bases and the J segment 3 bases; nucleotides outside the gene matches: 4. CDR3 residues: CAISDRDRGYYGYTF. The CDR3 DNA reads as TGTGCCATCAGTGACCGGGACAGGGGTTACTATGGCTACACCTTC.

The table lists this clone with a count of one. The chain recombines TRBV10-1 with TRBJ2-1; possible D gene TRBD2, 5 bases. Germline assignment: CDR1 WNHNN and CDR2 SYGVQD (reference sequence). The CDR3 loop spans 15 amino acids. V lost 0 bases to trimming and J lost 5 bases, with 11 bases between them. The DNA of the CDR3 is TGCGCCAGCAGTGAGTCCCGGACTGGGAACAATGAGCAGTTCTTC. This translates into CASSESRTGNNEQFF.

J is TRBJ1-5 and V is TRBV19; 12 bases are a match to TRBD1. From germline, CDR1 is LNHDA and CDR2 SQIVND (reference sequence). This CDR3 contains 14 residues. V shed 6 bases, J shed 16 bases, and the junction held 13 bases outside the gene matches. CDR3 region: CASSTRDRGPLRHF. The CDR3 bases are TGTGCCAGTAGCACCCGGGACAGGGGGCCCTTACGACATTTT.

About this clone: Within the sample, other DNA sequences also encode this same CDR3. CDR3 protein: CASSYRGGSNQPQHF. The CDR3 DNA follows: TGTGCCAGCAGTTACAGGGGGGGTAGCAATCAGCCCCAGCATTTT. The chain employs TRBV6-5 and TRBJ1-5; a weak D match, TRBD1 (6 bases). Per germline, CDR1 MNHEY and CDR2 SVGAGI. The CDR3 is made up of 15 amino acids. V was cut by 2 bases and J by 0 bases, with 8 bases left in between.

This clone was picked up one time. The V call is TRBV7-3, the J call TRBJ2-3; D gene ambiguous. V was pared by 1 base and J by 1 base, with 6 bases between. The germline gives CDR1 SGHTA, CDR2 FQGTGA. The CDR3 sequence is 14 residues long. This chain's CDR3 is CASSLMGRTDTQYF. CDR3 in DNA: TGTGCCAGCAGCTTAATGGGCCGCACAGATACGCAGTATTTT.

The J gene is TRBJ2-7, the V gene TRBV6-1; D remains ambiguous. Trimming shortened V by 3 bases and J by 2 bases, and 11 bases separated the two germline ends. This CDR3 comprises 14 residues. Germline CDR1 is MNHNS and CDR2 is SASEGT. CDR3 coding DNA: TGTGCCAGCAGTGAGCGCAGGCCAGCCTACGAGCAGTACTTC. This translates into CASSERRPAYEQYF.

This clone was recorded once. DNA for the CDR3: TGTGCCAGCAGCTTGAGGCAGGGAAATTCACCCCTCCACTTT. Its translation is CASSLRQGNSPLHF. V usage is TRBV5-6 and J usage is TRBJ1-6; tentative D call: TRBD1 (5 bases). Per germline, CDR1 SGHDT and CDR2 YYEEEE. This CDR3 is built from 14 residues. Trimming shortened V by 1 base and J by 7 bases, and 9 bases separated the two germline ends.

V is TRBV19 and J is TRBJ2-3; 9 positions agree with TRBD1. The CDR3 is made up of 15 amino acids. Trimming cost V 6 bases and J 3 bases; bases outside gene matches: 7. Germline-derived CDR1 and CDR2 are LNHDA and SQIVND (reference sequence). The CDR3 here is CASRKTGGVTDTQYF. The CDR3 region has the DNA TGTGCCAGTAGGAAGACAGGGGGTGTGACAGATACGCAGTATTTT.

The CDR3 bases are TGTGCCAGTAGTCGGAGCGGGAGGGACCTACGGGAGCAGTTCTTC. It yields the protein CASSRSGRDLREQFF. This chain connects TRBV19 to TRBJ2-1, with 10 bases aligning to TRBD2. CDR1 and CDR2 from the germline V gene are LNHDA and SQIVND (reference sequence). V lost 5 bases and J lost 10; bases outside the gene matches: 11. The CDR3 has 15 amino acids.

A single count supports this clone. The rearrangement joins TRBV19 to TRBJ1-1; D unresolved. Germline V CDR1 and CDR2: LNHDA, SQIVND (reference sequence). The CDR3 extends over 11 amino acids. The V and J ends lost 8 bases and 10 bases respectively, with 14 bases between them. The CDR3 loop reads CASAVPDGAFF. CDR3 bases: TGTGCCAGTGCGGTTCCCGATGGAGCTTTCTTT.

V usage is TRBV4-3 and J usage is TRBJ1-2, with D possibly TRBD1 on 5 matching bases. Germline V gene lookup returns CDR1 LGHNA and CDR2 YSLEER. The CDR3 runs 15 residues. Trimming removed 0 bases from V and 0 bases from J, with 8 bases in between. The CDR3 reads CASSQDRDANYGYTF. Written as DNA, the CDR3 is TGCGCCAGCAGCCAAGACAGGGATGCTAACTATGGCTACACCTTC.

This chain connects TRBV3-1 (or the pseudogene TRBV3-2) to TRBJ1-5; D is uncertain. Germline CDR1 is LGHDT and CDR2 is YNNKEL (reference sequence). Trimming removed 3 bases at V and 7 bases at J, with 19 bases between. This CDR3 region has 16 residues. This CDR3 reads CASSQESRRGLQPQHF. For the CDR3, the DNA is TGTGCCAGCAGCCAGGAGAGTCGTCGGGGTTTGCAGCCCCAGCATTTT.

This chain uses TRBV7-2 with TRBJ2-3; D is ambiguous. Germline loops: CDR1 SGHTA, CDR2 FQGNSA. The length of the CDR3 is 14 residues. V lost 1 base and J 5 bases, leaving 10 bases between the germline ends. In nucleotides, the CDR3 is TGTGCCAGCAGCTTAGACCCTCTCGGAGATACGCAGTATTTT. Translated: CASSLDPLGDTQYF.

The J gene is TRBJ1-5, the V gene TRBV18, with unresolved D. V was clipped by 3 bases and J by 2 bases, with 11 bases between them. The CDR3 totals 15 residues. Germline CDR1 is KGHSH and CDR2 is LQKENI. The CDR3 region has the DNA TGTGCCAGCTCACCCAGTGGGCGGGGCAATCAGCCCCAGCATTTT. This encodes CASSPSGRGNQPQHF.

The J gene is TRBJ2-1, the V gene TRBV18, with D tentatively TRBD1 (6 bases). V was trimmed by 6 bases and J by 7 bases, leaving 13 bases between them. Per germline, CDR1 KGHSH and CDR2 LQKENI. The CDR3 runs to 13 residues. DNA of the CDR3: TGTGCCAGCTCGCTACTACAGGGAAATGAGCAGTTCTTC. It translates to CASSLLQGNEQFF.

V is TRBV4-3 and J is TRBJ2-6; D possibly corresponds to TRBD2 (7 bases). Trimming left V 0 bases short and J 0 bases short, with 24 bases between. Germline lookup yields CDR1 LGHNA and CDR2 YSLEER. The CDR3 is made up of 22 amino acids. This chain's CDR3 is CASSQDRGRGRLDYSGANVLTF. The CDR3, as DNA: TGCGCCAGCAGCCAAGATCGAGGGCGGGGGCGCCTCGATTACTCTGGGGCCAACGTCCTGACTTTC.

This sequence joins TRBV6-5 and TRBJ1-5; 7 bases are shared with TRBD1. V trimming: 6 bases; J trimming: 4 bases; junction bases outside the gene matches: 9. The germline CDR1 and CDR2 sequences are MNHEY and SVGAGI. The CDR3 has 15 residues. The CDR3 loop is CASRGTGDLNQPQHF. The CDR3 DNA sequence: TGTGCCAGCAGAGGTACAGGGGATTTGAATCAGCCCCAGCATTTT.

The J gene is TRBJ2-1, the V gene TRBV29-1, with 8 bases fitting TRBD1. Trimming at V came to 7 bases and at J to 5 bases, leaving 10 bases not matched to a gene. From germline, CDR1 is SQVTM and CDR2 ANQGSEA. This CDR3 is built from 14 residues. CDR3 residues: CSATGGRGHNEQFF. The CDR3 nucleotides are TGCAGCGCTACAGGGGGTCGGGGCCACAATGAGCAGTTCTTC.